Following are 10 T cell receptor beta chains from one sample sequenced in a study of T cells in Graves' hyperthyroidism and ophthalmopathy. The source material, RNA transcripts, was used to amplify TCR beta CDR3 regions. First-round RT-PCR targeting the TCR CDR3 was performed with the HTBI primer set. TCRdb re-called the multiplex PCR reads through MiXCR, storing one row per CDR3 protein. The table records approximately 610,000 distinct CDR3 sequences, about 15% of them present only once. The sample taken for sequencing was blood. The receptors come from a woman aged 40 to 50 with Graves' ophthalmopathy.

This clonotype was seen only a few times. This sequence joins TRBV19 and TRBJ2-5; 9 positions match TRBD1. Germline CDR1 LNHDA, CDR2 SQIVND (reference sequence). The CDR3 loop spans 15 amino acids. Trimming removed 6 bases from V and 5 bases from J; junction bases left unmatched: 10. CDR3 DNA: TGTGCCAGTAGGAAAGCCGGGACAGGGTCCGAGACCCAGTACTTC. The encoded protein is CASRKAGTGSETQYF.

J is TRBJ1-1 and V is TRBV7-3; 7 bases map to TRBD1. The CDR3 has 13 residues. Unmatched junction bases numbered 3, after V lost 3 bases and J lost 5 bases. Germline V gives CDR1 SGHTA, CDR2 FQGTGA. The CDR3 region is CASSFDRETEAFF. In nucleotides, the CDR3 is TGTGCCAGCAGCTTCGACAGGGAGACTGAAGCTTTCTTT.

The CDR3 region has the DNA TGTGCCTGGAGTGTACGCTTTAAGGGGGGGCACTCTGACGAGCAGTACTTC. This codes for CAWSVRFKGGHSDEQYF. This chain joins TRBV30 and TRBJ2-7; possible D gene TRBD2, 7 bases. This CDR3 has 17 residues. Germline lookup yields CDR1 GTSNPN and CDR2 SVGIG (reference sequence). Trimming left V 0 bases short and J 5 bases short, with 23 bases between.

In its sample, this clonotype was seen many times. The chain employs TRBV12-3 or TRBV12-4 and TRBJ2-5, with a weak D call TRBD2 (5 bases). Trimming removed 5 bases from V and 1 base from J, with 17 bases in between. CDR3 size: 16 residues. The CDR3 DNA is TGTGCCAGCAGTCCCCCAACCGGAGGCCGCCAAGAGACCCAGTACTTC. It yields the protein CASSPPTGGRQETQYF.

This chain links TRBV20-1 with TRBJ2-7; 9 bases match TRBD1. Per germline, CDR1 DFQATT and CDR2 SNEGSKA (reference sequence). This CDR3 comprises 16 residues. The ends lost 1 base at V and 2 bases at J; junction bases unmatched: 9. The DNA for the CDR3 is TGCAGTGCTAGAGGAACTGGGACAGGGAATCCCTACGAGCAGTACTTC. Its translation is CSARGTGTGNPYEQYF.

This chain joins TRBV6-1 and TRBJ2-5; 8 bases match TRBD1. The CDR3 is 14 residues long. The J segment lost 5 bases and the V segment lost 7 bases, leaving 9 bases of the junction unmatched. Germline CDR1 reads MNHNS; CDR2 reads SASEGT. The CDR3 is CASNGQGLLETQYF. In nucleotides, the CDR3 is TGTGCCAGCAATGGACAGGGTTTGCTGGAGACCCAGTACTTC.

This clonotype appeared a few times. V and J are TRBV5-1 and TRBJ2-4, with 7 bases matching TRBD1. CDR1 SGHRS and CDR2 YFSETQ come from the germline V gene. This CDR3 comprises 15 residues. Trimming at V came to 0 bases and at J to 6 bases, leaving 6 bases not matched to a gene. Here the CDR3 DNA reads TGCGCCAGCAGCTTGGGCGCAGGGGGATTAAACATTCAGTACTTC. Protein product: CASSLGAGGLNIQYF.

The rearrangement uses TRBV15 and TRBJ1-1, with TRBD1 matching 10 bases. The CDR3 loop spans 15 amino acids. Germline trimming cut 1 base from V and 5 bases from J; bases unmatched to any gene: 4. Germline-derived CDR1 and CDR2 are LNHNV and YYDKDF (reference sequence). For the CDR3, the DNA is TGTGCCACCAGCAGAGGTGGGACAGGGGTGACTGAAGCTTTCTTT. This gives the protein CATSRGGTGVTEAFF.

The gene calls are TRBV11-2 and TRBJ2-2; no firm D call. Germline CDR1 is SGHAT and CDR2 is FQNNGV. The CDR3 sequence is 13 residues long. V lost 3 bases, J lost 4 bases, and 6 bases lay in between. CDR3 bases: TGTGCCAGCAGCTTGTTTATCACCGGGGAGCTGTTTTTT. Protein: CASSLFITGELFF. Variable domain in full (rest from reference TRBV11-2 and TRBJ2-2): EAGVAQSPRYKIIEKRQSVAFWCNPISGHATLYWYQQILGQGPKLLIQFQNNGVVDDSQLPKDRFSAERLKGVDSTLKIQPAKLEDSAVYLCASSLFITGELFFGEGSRLTVL.

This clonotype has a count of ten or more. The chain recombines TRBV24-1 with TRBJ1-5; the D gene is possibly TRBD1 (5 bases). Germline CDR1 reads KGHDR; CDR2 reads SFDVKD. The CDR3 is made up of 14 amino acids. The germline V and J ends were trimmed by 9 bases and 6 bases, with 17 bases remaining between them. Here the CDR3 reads CATAAGGTSQPQHF. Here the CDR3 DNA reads TGTGCCACCGCAGCCGGTGGGACGAGTCAGCCCCAGCATTTT.